The 15 T cell receptor beta chains reported below all come from one sample, sequenced in a study of blood T cell repertoires in COVID-19. Assay: immunoSEQ multiplex PCR; the TCRdb copy retains only in-frame clones and omits some. The table records some 170,000 clones, approximately 81% of them present only once. The specimen was peripheral blood. The origin of the receptors is a man in his forties with acute or convalescent COVID-19.

This chain joins TRBV6-5 and TRBJ1-2; D gene unclear. The CDR3 runs to 14 residues. Germline V gives CDR1 MNHEY, CDR2 SVGAGI. V was trimmed by 5 bases and J by 0 bases, leaving 10 bases between them. The CDR3, as DNA: TGTGCCAGCAGTACATCGCCGACTAACTATGGCTACACCTTC. Translated, it gives CASSTSPTNYGYTF.

V and J are TRBV3-1 (or the pseudogene TRBV3-2) and TRBJ1-1; perhaps TRBD1 as D (6 bases). V dropped 2 bases and J dropped 5 bases, with 18 bases sitting between them. The V gene's germline CDR1 is LGHDT and CDR2 YNNKEL (reference sequence). The CDR3 spans 16 residues. The CDR3 nucleotides are TGTGCCAGCAGCCAACGGCCTGGGCAGGGGCGGACTGAAGCTTTCTTT. It is translated as CASSQRPGQGRTEAFF.

The rearrangement uses TRBV9 and TRBJ1-3; 7 nucleotides line up with TRBD1. J was trimmed by 3 bases and V by 3 bases; bases with no gene match: 3. Germline values: CDR1 SGDLS, CDR2 YYNGEE. The CDR3 has 14 residues. The CDR3 sequence is CASSGRDSGNTIYF. The CDR3 bases are TGTGCCAGCAGCGGCCGGGACAGTGGAAACACCATATATTTT. The variable domain in full, completed from reference TRBV9 and TRBJ1-3, reads DSGVTQTPKHLITATGQRVTLRCSPRSGDLSVYWYQQSLDQGLQFLIQYYNGEERAKGNILERFSAQQFPDLHSELNLSSLELGDSALYFCASSGRDSGNTIYFGEGSWLTVV.

The rearrangement uses TRBV5-6 and TRBJ2-7; 11 bases align to TRBD2. Germline assignment: CDR1 SGHDT and CDR2 YYEEEE. The junction had 6 bases not matched to a gene; V was cut back by 1 base and J by 6 bases. CDR3 length equals 15 residues. The CDR3, as DNA: TGTGCCAGCAGCTTGCTAGCGGGGGGTCCCAGCGAGCAGTACTTC. Residues: CASSLLAGGPSEQYF.

This rearrangement joins TRBV30 to TRBJ1-2, with D tentatively TRBD1 (6 bases). From germline, CDR1 is GTSNPN and CDR2 SVGIG (reference sequence). With 4 bases removed from V and 6 bases from J, the gap between germline ends came to 12 bases. This CDR3 region has 12 residues. The CDR3 loop reads CAWTPWGHGYTF. CDR3 nucleotide sequence: TGTGCCTGGACCCCATGGGGGCATGGCTACACCTTC.

The chain couples TRBV19 to TRBJ2-3, with 7 bases identical to TRBD1. Losses at the gene ends were 3 bases for V and 0 bases for J; bases not matched to a gene: 3. CDR1 and CDR2 (germline): LNHDA, SQIVND (reference sequence). This CDR3 has 15 amino acids. In DNA form, the CDR3 reads TGTGCCAGTAGTATTGGGACAGCTAGCACAGATACGCAGTATTTT. Its translation: CASSIGTASTDTQYF.

This chain uses TRBV20-1 with TRBJ2-2, with a weak D call TRBD2 (5 bases). The V gene's germline CDR1 is DFQATT and CDR2 SNEGSKA (reference sequence). V was clipped by 3 bases and J by 0 bases, with 11 bases between them. The CDR3 loop spans 15 amino acids. The CDR3 DNA is TGCAGTGCTAGTTCCAGGAGGACGAACACCGGGGAGCTGTTTTTT. It specifies CSASSRRTNTGELFF.

This rearrangement joins TRBV7-9 to TRBJ1-6; no firm D call. The CDR3 has 15 amino acids. Germline CDR1 and CDR2: SEHNR and FQNEAQ (reference sequence). V was shortened by 0 bases and J by 8 bases, with 11 bases between the two germline ends. CDR3 DNA: TGTGCCAGCAGCTTAGCAACGGCTGGAGATTCACCCCTCCACTTT. This codes for CASSLATAGDSPLHF.

This chain uses TRBV5-1 with TRBJ2-1, with D possibly matching TRBD1 (7 bases). Trimming cost V 4 bases and J 6 bases, with 17 bases left between them. CDR1 SGHRS and CDR2 YFSETQ come from the germline V gene. CDR3 length: 15 residues. This CDR3 reads CASSRDREVSNEQFF. For the CDR3, the DNA is TGCGCCAGCAGCCGCGACAGGGAGGTGAGCAATGAGCAGTTCTTC.

This clone was seen more than once but under ten times. This chain uses TRBV18 with TRBJ1-2, with D unclear. V was shortened by 2 bases and J by 4 bases, with 14 bases between the two germline ends. Germline V gives CDR1 KGHSH, CDR2 LQKENI. The CDR3 extends over 15 amino acids. CDR3: CASSPMDYRSYGYTF. The CDR3 bases are TGTGCCAGCTCACCAATGGACTACAGAAGCTATGGCTACACCTTC.

V gene TRBV28 combines with J gene TRBJ1-5, with 11 positions matching TRBD1. V lost 3 bases and J lost 0; bases outside the gene matches: 4. This CDR3 has 17 amino acids. CDR1 MDHEN and CDR2 SYDVKM come from the germline V gene. DNA for the CDR3: TGTGCCAGCAGTTTCGGACAGGGGGCCCCTAGCAATCAGCCCCAGCATTTT. It translates to CASSFGQGAPSNQPQHF. Full variable domain (outside the CDR3, taken from reference TRBV28 and TRBJ1-5): DVKVTQSSRYLVKRTGEKVFLECVQDMDHENMFWYRQDPGLGLRLIYFSYDVKMKEKGDIPEGYSVSREKKERFSLILESASTNQTSMYLCASSFGQGAPSNQPQHFGDGTRLSIL.

This chain joins TRBV6-2 or TRBV6-3 and TRBJ1-2, with no clear D. The CDR3 is made up of 15 amino acids. V dropped 4 bases and J dropped 3 bases, with 15 bases sitting between them. Looked up from germline, CDR1 is MNHEY and CDR2 is SVGEGT. The CDR3 sequence is CASSWIQEVDYGYTF. CDR3 sequence (DNA): TGTGCCAGCAGTTGGATCCAAGAGGTGGACTATGGCTACACCTTC.

This sequence joins TRBV7-3 and TRBJ2-3; no clear D. The CDR3 spans 15 residues. From germline, CDR1 is SGHTA and CDR2 FQGTGA. The V and J ends lost 2 bases and 0 bases respectively, with 9 bases between them. CDR3 bases: TGTGCCAGCAGCTTAGTCCCCCTTAGCACAGATACGCAGTATTTT. This translates into CASSLVPLSTDTQYF.

CDR3 nucleotides: TGTGCCAGCAGCATCCTACTAGCGGATACGCAGTATTTT. Translating gives CASSILLADTQYF. The chain couples TRBV13 to TRBJ2-3; 7 positions agree with TRBD2. The V and J ends lost 5 bases and 6 bases, in that order; junction bases with no gene match: 5. Germline-derived CDR1 and CDR2 are PRHDT and FYEKMQ (reference sequence). This CDR3 spans 13 amino acids.

CDR3 in DNA: TGCGCCAGCAGCTTACCCGGGGGGGCGACAGATACGCAGTATTTT. Protein: CASSLPGGATDTQYF. The J gene is TRBJ2-3, the V gene TRBV5-1, with TRBD2 identical over 8 bases. V lost 2 bases, J lost 3 bases, and 5 bases stayed unmatched. The CDR3 is 15 amino acids. Germline assignment: CDR1 SGHRS and CDR2 YFSETQ.